Listed below are T cell receptor beta chains from one sample, sequenced in a study of blood T cell repertoires in COVID-19. TCRdb keeps only in-frame clones here, not all; method: immunoSEQ multiplex PCR. Counted here are 40,000 to 45,000 clones, more than 90% occurring once; the ten biggest clones make up 0.35% to 0.4%. Source material: peripheral blood. These receptors were obtained from a man aged 45 to 65 with COVID-19, enrolled during active disease. CDR3s include the opening cysteine and the closing phenylalanine or tryptophan. The order of the fields is CDR3 protein, clone size, J gene, V gene. The size entry is marked missing in some rows and otherwise reads once, few, many or a size class.

cdr3_aa: CASTNLDGGEQYF
clone_size: NA
j_call: TRBJ2-7
v_call: TRBV19

cdr3_aa: CASRASNGQGNEAFF
clone_size: NA
j_call: TRBJ1-1
v_call: TRBV2

cdr3_aa: CAVGRVNTEAFF
clone_size: NA
j_call: TRBJ1-1
v_call: TRBV28

cdr3_aa: CASSHRIEEKLFF
clone_size: NA
j_call: TRBJ1-4
v_call: TRBV6-5

cdr3_aa: CAISESGEGPADTDTQYF
clone_size: NA
j_call: TRBJ2-3
v_call: TRBV10-3

cdr3_aa: CASVVGGSYEQYF
clone_size: once
j_call: TRBJ2-7
v_call: TRBV12-5

cdr3_aa: CASSWRERDEQYF
clone_size: NA
j_call: TRBJ2-7
v_call: TRBV19

cdr3_aa: CASQTKGHTDTQYF
clone_size: NA
j_call: TRBJ2-3
v_call: TRBV6-5

cdr3_aa: CASGGQLDSNQPQHF
clone_size: NA
j_call: TRBJ1-5
v_call: TRBV7-7

cdr3_aa: CASSGPPTGNSPLHF
clone_size: NA
j_call: TRBJ1-6
v_call: TRBV11-2

cdr3_aa: CASSHLVHYYTGELFF
clone_size: NA
j_call: TRBJ2-2
v_call: TRBV3-1/TRBV3-2

cdr3_aa: CASSLGSGRAYGEQFF
clone_size: once
j_call: TRBJ2-1
v_call: TRBV7-8

cdr3_aa: CASTPGGSSTDTQYF
clone_size: NA
j_call: TRBJ2-3
v_call: TRBV5-1

cdr3_aa: CASSNAGDYQIYNEQFF
clone_size: NA
j_call: TRBJ2-1
v_call: TRBV19

cdr3_aa: CSVEIQGDEQFF
clone_size: NA
j_call: TRBJ2-1
v_call: TRBV29-1

cdr3_aa: CASSLSPILEDNQPQHF
clone_size: NA
j_call: TRBJ1-5
v_call: TRBV7-7

cdr3_aa: CASSLVGTSGSDTQYF
clone_size: NA
j_call: TRBJ2-3
v_call: TRBV7-2

cdr3_aa: CASSPTGGEWYGYTF
clone_size: NA
j_call: TRBJ1-2
v_call: TRBV7-2

cdr3_aa: CASSEALAGGFYEQYF
clone_size: NA
j_call: TRBJ2-7
v_call: TRBV9

cdr3_aa: CASSFSSGANVLTF
clone_size: once
j_call: TRBJ2-6
v_call: TRBV11-2

cdr3_aa: CASSSAGAYGYTF
clone_size: once
j_call: TRBJ1-2
v_call: TRBV12-3/TRBV12-4

cdr3_aa: CASSYGQGASYEQYF
clone_size: few
j_call: TRBJ2-7
v_call: TRBV6-5

cdr3_aa: CASSENRGFGNTIYF
clone_size: NA
j_call: TRBJ1-3
v_call: TRBV6-1

cdr3_aa: CAISDRQGIEKLFF
clone_size: NA
j_call: TRBJ1-4
v_call: TRBV10-3

cdr3_aa: CASGGGDSGNTIYF
clone_size: NA
j_call: TRBJ1-3
v_call: TRBV7-2

cdr3_aa: CSVDTRETQYF
clone_size: once
j_call: TRBJ2-5
v_call: TRBV29-1

cdr3_aa: CASSSGLAGGSEQFF
clone_size: NA
j_call: TRBJ2-1
v_call: TRBV7-2

cdr3_aa: CASSSANTEAFF
clone_size: NA
j_call: TRBJ1-1
v_call: TRBV7-9

cdr3_aa: CASSWPGANTGELFF
clone_size: NA
j_call: TRBJ2-2
v_call: TRBV6-5

cdr3_aa: CASSLAGPNTEAFF
clone_size: NA
j_call: TRBJ1-1
v_call: TRBV5-1

cdr3_aa: CASSSLDSMNTEAFF
clone_size: NA
j_call: TRBJ1-1
v_call: TRBV5-1

cdr3_aa: CASSQRRNLARHTGELFF
clone_size: few
j_call: TRBJ2-2
v_call: TRBV3-1/TRBV3-2

cdr3_aa: CASSVAEGRGYYGYTF
clone_size: few
j_call: TRBJ1-2
v_call: TRBV9

cdr3_aa: CAWRIPGQGPQETQYF
clone_size: NA
j_call: TRBJ2-5
v_call: TRBV30

cdr3_aa: CASSLGGTGYTF
clone_size: NA
j_call: TRBJ1-2
v_call: TRBV5-1

cdr3_aa: CASSLLREEETQYF
clone_size: NA
j_call: TRBJ2-5
v_call: TRBV7-9

cdr3_aa: CASSRTGGLNEQFF
clone_size: NA
j_call: TRBJ2-1
v_call: TRBV5-1

cdr3_aa: CASSGSPGGVGETQYF
clone_size: few
j_call: TRBJ2-5
v_call: TRBV2

cdr3_aa: CASSSSGYEQYF
clone_size: once
j_call: TRBJ2-7
v_call: TRBV27

cdr3_aa: CASSLLAANEQFF
clone_size: once
j_call: TRBJ2-1
v_call: TRBV5-1

cdr3_aa: CASSQDRSRGNEQFF
clone_size: NA
j_call: TRBJ2-1
v_call: TRBV4-1

cdr3_aa: CASSADRGRERNTEAFF
clone_size: NA
j_call: TRBJ1-1
v_call: TRBV9

cdr3_aa: CASSLRSSNQPQHF
clone_size: NA
j_call: TRBJ1-5
v_call: TRBV5-8

cdr3_aa: CASSPRGQGNGELFF
clone_size: NA
j_call: TRBJ2-2
v_call: TRBV7-9

cdr3_aa: CASSQDRLGLNEQYF
clone_size: NA
j_call: TRBJ2-7
v_call: TRBV3-1/TRBV3-2

cdr3_aa: CASSSPSYEQYF
clone_size: few
j_call: TRBJ2-7
v_call: TRBV6-5

cdr3_aa: CASSYRLEETQYF
clone_size: NA
j_call: TRBJ2-5
v_call: TRBV11-2

cdr3_aa: CASSRTSFSQETQYF
clone_size: NA
j_call: TRBJ2-5
v_call: TRBV9

cdr3_aa: CASGQDGYTF
clone_size: NA
j_call: TRBJ1-2
v_call: TRBV6-5

cdr3_aa: CASSRGRGGLSGNTIYF
clone_size: NA
j_call: TRBJ1-3
v_call: TRBV5-1

cdr3_aa: CSAGEGADTQYF
clone_size: NA
j_call: TRBJ2-3
v_call: TRBV29-1

cdr3_aa: CASSSLGQPNTEAFF
clone_size: NA
j_call: TRBJ1-1
v_call: TRBV27

cdr3_aa: CASSPRSGSSYNEQFF
clone_size: once
j_call: TRBJ2-1
v_call: TRBV18

cdr3_aa: CATGQGYEQYF
clone_size: few
j_call: TRBJ2-7
v_call: TRBV24-1

cdr3_aa: CASSEGWRESTDTQYF
clone_size: NA
j_call: TRBJ2-3
v_call: TRBV5-1

cdr3_aa: CASSLQGQEREKLFF
clone_size: NA
j_call: TRBJ1-4
v_call: TRBV27

cdr3_aa: CASSQSRAIHGYTF
clone_size: NA
j_call: TRBJ1-2
v_call: TRBV3-1/TRBV3-2

cdr3_aa: CSVRTSWNEQFF
clone_size: NA
j_call: TRBJ2-1
v_call: TRBV29-1

cdr3_aa: CASSELEGTETQYF
clone_size: NA
j_call: TRBJ2-5
v_call: TRBV2

cdr3_aa: CASSRRPRGEQYF
clone_size: NA
j_call: TRBJ2-7
v_call: TRBV6-2/TRBV6-3